A single sample is the source of the 13 T cell receptor beta chains below, sequenced in a study of vaccination and CD4 T cells after COVID-19. Scientists ran DNA taken from cultured CD4+ T cells through the Oncomine TCR Beta short-read assay for sequencing. TCRdb reprocessed the PCR reads via MiXCR and lists one record per CDR3 protein. This table holds 6,400 or so distinct CDR3 sequences, under 65% found once. The treatment denotes: approximately 10-day PBMC culture with coronavirus spike peptide pools or control peptides (ViraFEST assay). Those CD4+ T cells from the unexposed donor predate the COVID-19 pandemic (2011-2018). These receptors lack a known antigen. Sequenced sample: CD4+ T cells from blood, cultured in vitro. The receptors derive from a human donor in good health.

Only a few counts were recorded for this clonotype. The rearrangement links TRBV6-1 to TRBJ1-2; the D gene is possibly TRBD1 (6 bases). CDR1 is MNHNS and CDR2 is SASEGT in the germline V gene. The CDR3 length is 13 residues. Trimming pared 6 bases from V and 2 bases from J, leaving 10 bases between. The CDR3 DNA reads TGTGCCAGCAGCCCGACAGGAAACTATGGCTACACCTTC. Translation: CASSPTGNYGYTF.

This rearrangement joins TRBV19 to TRBJ1-2; tentatively, D is TRBD1 (6 bases). The germline gives CDR1 LNHDA, CDR2 SQIVND (reference sequence). Trimming took off 3 bases at V and 10 bases at J, with 15 bases between the two ends. The CDR3 contains 13 residues. CDR3 DNA: TGTGCCAGTAGTATGGGTCGGCAGGGGTTCTACACCTTC. This encodes CASSMGRQGFYTF.

The V call is TRBV2, the J call TRBJ2-3, with 12 bases lining up with TRBD2. The CDR3 consists of 15 residues. V lost 7 bases to trimming and J lost 4 bases; unmatched junction nucleotides: 6. The germline V gene has CDR1 SNHLY and CDR2 FYNNEI. CDR3 bases: TGTGCCAGCAATAGACTAGCGGGAGACTCAGATACGCAGTATTTT. Protein product: CASNRLAGDSDTQYF.

The rearrangement uses TRBV20-1 and TRBJ1-1; tentatively, D is TRBD1 (6 bases). Trimming shortened V by 0 bases and J by 3 bases, and 17 bases separated the two germline ends. The CDR3 spans 16 residues. Germline V gene sequence: CDR1 DFQATT, CDR2 SNEGSKA (reference sequence). Here the CDR3 DNA reads TGCAGTGCTAGAGATCTGTTGGGGGGCCCCGACACTGAAGCTTTCTTT. This translates into CSARDLLGGPDTEAFF.

In this sample, this clonotype turned up a few times. The genes are TRBV23-1 and TRBJ1-6; D not resolved. TRBV23-1 is filed as an ORF, its function uncertain. CDR3 length: 17 amino acids. V shed 0 bases and J shed 2 bases, with 11 bases lying between them. This CDR3 reads CASSQSAISPYNSPLHF. In DNA, the CDR3 is TGCGCCAGCAGTCAATCTGCCATTAGCCCCTATAATTCACCCCTCCACTTT.

This chain uses TRBV6-1 with TRBJ1-3, with 7 bases aligning to TRBD1. Germline loops: CDR1 MNHNS, CDR2 SASEGT. The CDR3 length is 14 residues. Trimming at V came to 5 bases and at J to 7 bases, leaving 8 bases not matched to a gene. In DNA, the CDR3 is TGTGCCAGCAGTAAGGGGGCGCAGGGGAACACCATATATTTT. Amino acids: CASSKGAQGNTIYF.

The V call is TRBV12-3 or TRBV12-4, the J call TRBJ2-3; D uncertain. The length of the CDR3 is 13 residues. The V end lost 5 bases, the J end lost 6 bases, and 12 bases lay between the germline ends. The CDR3 nucleotides read TGTGCCAGCAGTCTGGGCGTCAGGGATACGCAGTATTTT. It translates to CASSLGVRDTQYF.

This clonotype appeared once. The rearrangement links TRBV7-8 to TRBJ1-1; the D gene is possibly TRBD1 (6 bases). The CDR3 consists of 14 residues. Trimming removed 5 bases from V and 8 bases from J, with 18 bases in between. The germline CDR1 and CDR2 sequences are SGHVS and FQNEAQ. CDR3 bases: TGTGCCAGCAGCCTGAGGGGGGGGACGCAGGAAGCTTTCTTT. Translation: CASSLRGGTQEAFF.

The J gene is TRBJ1-1, the V gene TRBV6-1; D is unclear. V lost 4 bases and J 5 bases, leaving 14 bases between the germline ends. CDR3 size: 14 residues. Per germline, CDR1 MNHNS and CDR2 SASEGT. The CDR3 DNA reads as TGTGCCAGCAGTGGCTGGGGTGGAGGGACTGAAGCTTTCTTT. Residues: CASSGWGGGTEAFF.

This clonotype was seen only a few times. A read error may account for a junction end that differs from germline. The chain employs TRBV19 and TRBJ1-5; 7 bases fit TRBD1. Germline values: CDR1 LNHDA, CDR2 SQIVND (reference sequence). CDR3 length: 13 amino acids. The DNA of the CDR3 is TGTGCCAGTAGTGAACAGGGGCTTCAGCCTCAGCATTTT. Translation: CASSEQGLQPQHF.

The chain uses TRBV15 and TRBJ1-6; 7 bases align to TRBD1. The germline gives CDR1 LNHNV, CDR2 YYDKDF (reference sequence). The trim removed 3 bases at V and 9 bases at J, leaving 5 bases unmatched. The CDR3 has 14 amino acids. CDR3 sequence: CATSSTGESSPLHF. The CDR3 bases are TGTGCCACCAGCAGTACAGGGGAGAGTTCACCCCTCCACTTT.

Here the CDR3 reads CASSTGRDQPQHF. CDR3 coding DNA: TGTGCCAGCTCGACAGGTCGCGATCAGCCCCAGCATTTT. This chain connects TRBV19 to TRBJ1-5, with D perhaps matching TRBD1 (6 bases). Germline CDR1 LNHDA, CDR2 SQIVND (reference sequence). Trimming stripped 9 bases from V and 5 bases from J, with 14 bases between. This CDR3 region has 13 residues.

The J gene is TRBJ1-2, the V gene TRBV12-3 or TRBV12-4; the D is unclear. The CDR3 contains 14 residues. Trimming pared 2 bases from V and 2 bases from J, leaving 9 bases between. CDR3 protein: CASSLMAGNYGYTF. In DNA, the CDR3 is TGTGCCAGCAGTTTAATGGCAGGCAACTATGGCTACACCTTC.